The next 32 T cell receptor beta chains were all read from a single sample in a study of glioma-infiltrating T cells after dendritic cell vaccination. This table comes from immunoSEQ multiplex PCR, and its TCRdb copy is limited to in-frame clones, with some not included. Of approximately 100,000 clones listed, around three quarters are singletons. The source material was blood, sampled before dendritic cell vaccination. The receptors were sampled from a human donor with glioblastoma.

The J gene is TRBJ1-1, the V gene TRBV4-1, with a tentative D call TRBD1 (5 bases). CDR1 is MGHRA and CDR2 is YSYEKL in the germline V gene. Trimming pared 1 base from V and 2 bases from J, leaving 14 bases between. The CDR3 has 16 amino acids. The CDR3 sequence: CASSQAPTEINTEAFF. Here the CDR3 DNA reads TGCGCCAGCAGCCAAGCCCCGACAGAGATTAACACTGAAGCTTTCTTT.

The rearrangement links TRBV5-4 to TRBJ1-2; D perhaps matches TRBD1 (6 bases). The V end lost 0 bases, the J end lost 4 bases, and 13 bases lay between the germline ends. The length of the CDR3 is 15 residues. Germline lookup yields CDR1 SGHNT and CDR2 YYREEE (reference sequence). DNA for the CDR3: TGTGCCAGCAGCTTGGTGGGGGCGGACGGCTATGGCTACACCTTC. This sequence encodes CASSLVGADGYGYTF.

This chain joins TRBV28 and TRBJ1-2; D gene ambiguous. V was shortened by 6 bases and J by 9 bases, with 17 bases between the two germline ends. This CDR3 is 13 amino acids long. Per the germline V gene, CDR1 is MDHEN and CDR2 is SYDVKM. CDR3 sequence (DNA): TGTGCCAGCAGCCCCGTGGAGGGTAGGAGCTACACCTTC. Encoded protein: CASSPVEGRSYTF.

Only one count was recorded for this clone. V is TRBV27 and J is TRBJ1-1, with 9 positions matching TRBD1. V gave up 5 bases and J gave up 0 bases; unmatched junction bases: 7. The CDR3 length is 16 residues. CDR1 is MNHEY, CDR2 SMNVEV, per germline (reference sequence). In nucleotides, the CDR3 is TGTGCCAGCAGTCTGGGACAGGGTTACATGAACACTGAAGCTTTCTTT. It yields the protein CASSLGQGYMNTEAFF.

V and J are TRBV5-4 and TRBJ1-3, with 9 bases that match TRBD1. The germline V gene has CDR1 SGHNT and CDR2 YYREEE (reference sequence). V trimming: 4 bases; J trimming: 2 bases; junction bases outside the gene matches: 7. CDR3 length: 16 amino acids. CDR3 protein: CASSIPTGGTGNTIYF. CDR3 nucleotides: TGTGCCAGCAGCATCCCTACAGGGGGCACTGGAAACACCATATATTTT. The full variable domain, completed using reference TRBV5-4 and TRBJ1-3, is ETGVTQSPTHLIKTRGQQVTLRCSSQSGHNTVSWYQQALGQGPQFIFQYYREEENGRGNFPPRFSGLQFPNYSSELNVNALELDDSALYLCASSIPTGGTGNTIYFGEGSWLTVV.

This rearrangement joins TRBV5-5 to TRBJ1-1, with D maybe TRBD1 (6 bases). CDR3 length equals 15 residues. The V end lost 5 bases, the J end lost 1 base, and 15 bases lay between the germline ends. Germline V gene sequence: CDR1 SGHKS, CDR2 YYEKEE (reference sequence). This CDR3 is CASSLFDRRNTEAFF. The CDR3, as DNA: TGTGCCAGCAGTCTCTTCGACAGGAGGAACACTGAAGCTTTCTTT.

The V call is TRBV19, the J call TRBJ1-5; 7 nucleotides agree with TRBD1. Trimming at V came to 5 bases and at J to 2 bases, leaving 12 bases not matched to a gene. Germline values: CDR1 LNHDA, CDR2 SQIVND (reference sequence). The CDR3 loop spans 17 amino acids. CDR3 DNA sequence: TGTGCCAGTAGTTTGAACAGGGGTTCGTTTGGCAATCAGCCCCAGCATTTT. Amino acids: CASSLNRGSFGNQPQHF. Based on the CDR3 plus reference TRBV19 and TRBJ1-5, the full variable domain is DGGITQSPKYLFRKEGQNVTLSCEQNLNHDAMYWYRQDPGQGLRLIYYSQIVNDFQKGDIAEGYSVSREKKESFPLTVTSAQKNPTAFYLCASSLNRGSFGNQPQHFGDGTRLSIL.

Remarks on this clone: The same CDR3 also results from other DNA sequences found in this sample. V and J are TRBV14 and TRBJ2-5, with 7 bases fitting TRBD2. The ends lost 4 bases at V and 2 bases at J; junction bases unmatched: 4. There are 14 residues in the CDR3. CDR1 is SGHDN, CDR2 FVKESK, per germline. In nucleotides, the CDR3 is TGTGCCAGCAGCCCAAGAGCGGGGCAAGAGACCCAGTACTTC. It codes for CASSPRAGQETQYF.

The chain employs TRBV2 and TRBJ1-5; D ambiguous. Germline V lookup: CDR1 SNHLY, CDR2 FYNNEI. The CDR3 contains 15 residues. Trimming took 4 bases from V and 0 from J, leaving 10 bases between them. This CDR3 reads CASSGGPHSNQPQHF. DNA for the CDR3: TGTGCCAGCAGTGGAGGTCCACATAGCAATCAGCCCCAGCATTTT.

The rearrangement links TRBV30 to TRBJ2-2, with D possibly TRBD1 on 6 matching bases. CDR1 and CDR2 from the germline V gene are GTSNPN and SVGIG (reference sequence). Trimming removed 7 bases from V and 0 bases from J, with 15 bases in between. The CDR3 spans 15 residues. CDR3 DNA: TGTGCCTCCCAAACAGGGAAGTCGAACACCGGGGAGCTGTTTTTT. Its protein is CASQTGKSNTGELFF.

The chain joins TRBV5-1 to TRBJ2-3, with D tentatively TRBD2 (6 bases). The germline gives CDR1 SGHRS, CDR2 YFSETQ. Trimming left V 5 bases short and J 4 bases short, with 17 bases between. This CDR3 contains 15 residues. CDR3 in amino acids: CASRPEGQSADTQYF. In DNA form, the CDR3 reads TGCGCCAGCAGGCCGGAGGGGCAAAGCGCAGATACGCAGTATTTT.

This clone came up once. The gene calls are TRBV21-1 and TRBJ1-2. TRBV21-1 constitutes a pseudogene. This CDR3 has 14 amino acids. CDR3: CASSSYPGDYGYTF. CDR3 nucleotides: TGTGCCAGCAGCAGCTATCCGGGGGACTATGGCTACACCTTC.

The chain links TRBV7-9 to TRBJ2-7; D perhaps matches TRBD1 (6 bases). V lost 5 bases and J 4 bases, leaving 15 bases between the germline ends. The CDR3 length is 14 residues. The germline CDR1 and CDR2 sequences are SEHNR and FQNEAQ (reference sequence). CDR3 region: CASSGPGTPYEQYF. CDR3 nucleotides: TGTGCCAGCAGCGGGCCTGGGACACCTTACGAGCAGTACTTC.

This chain joins TRBV7-2 and TRBJ1-2; 11 bases match TRBD1. CDR1 SGHTA and CDR2 FQGNSA come from the germline V gene. V was clipped by 2 bases and J by 5 bases; unmatched bases: 1. This CDR3 spans 14 amino acids. The CDR3 nucleotides read TGTGCCAGCAGCTTATGGGACAGGGGGTATGGCTACACCTTC. It yields the protein CASSLWDRGYGYTF.

The chain uses TRBV19 and TRBJ1-4, with a possible D match to TRBD1 (6 bases). CDR1 and CDR2 from the germline V gene are LNHDA and SQIVND (reference sequence). V gave up 6 bases and J gave up 4 bases, with 12 bases separating them. The CDR3 is 14 amino acids. The CDR3 region is CASRKDSLNEKLFF. CDR3 nucleotide sequence: TGTGCCAGTAGAAAGGACAGCCTTAATGAAAAACTGTTTTTT.

This clone appeared a single time. The chain links TRBV6-5 to TRBJ2-5; TRBD1 aligns across 9 bases. Per the germline V gene, CDR1 is MNHEY and CDR2 is SVGAGI. With V trimmed by 0 bases and J by 4 bases, 3 bases remained unmatched. This CDR3 has 15 residues. The CDR3 sequence is CASSYSGTGTETQYF. Here the CDR3 DNA reads TGTGCCAGCAGTTACTCAGGGACAGGGACAGAGACCCAGTACTTC.

The chain employs TRBV9 and TRBJ2-5, with 10 nucleotides matching TRBD2. The CDR3 spans 16 residues. Losses at the gene ends were 3 bases for V and 1 base for J; bases not matched to a gene: 6. Per germline, CDR1 SGDLS and CDR2 YYNGEE. The CDR3 DNA follows: TGTGCCAGCAGCGCCTCTTGGACTAGCGGCCAAGAGACCCAGTACTTC. Translated: CASSASWTSGQETQYF.

This chain uses TRBV11-2 with TRBJ2-6, with TRBD1 identical over 7 bases. Germline CDR1 SGHAT, CDR2 FQNNGV. The CDR3 is made up of 15 amino acids. V lost 5 bases and J lost 0; bases outside the gene matches: 1. Here the CDR3 DNA reads TGTGCCAGCAGCCGGGACAGCTCTGGGGCCAACGTCCTGACTTTC. Translated, it gives CASSRDSSGANVLTF.

The sample holds a few counts of this clone. This chain links TRBV15 with TRBJ1-1; D is unclear. Trimming took 0 bases from V and 2 from J, leaving 7 bases between them. The CDR3 covers 14 residues. Germline V gene data show CDR1 as LNHNV and CDR2 as YYDKDF (reference sequence). CDR3 in DNA: TGTGCCACCAGCAGAGACCGAGGAAACACTGAAGCTTTCTTT. Its translation: CATSRDRGNTEAFF.

In its sample, this clone was seen a few times. The gene calls are TRBV6-1 and TRBJ2-3; D gene ambiguous. CDR1 and CDR2 (germline): MNHNS, SASEGT. This CDR3 spans 14 amino acids. The V and J ends lost 4 bases and 2 bases respectively, with 10 bases between them. In DNA, the CDR3 is TGTGCCAGCAGTGGGTACGCGTTCACAGATACGCAGTATTTT. Translating it yields CASSGYAFTDTQYF.

The gene calls are TRBV19 and TRBJ2-1; perhaps TRBD2 as D (5 bases). Germline loops: CDR1 LNHDA, CDR2 SQIVND (reference sequence). This CDR3 has 15 amino acids. Trimming took 4 bases from V and 6 from J, leaving 16 bases between them. The DNA for the CDR3 is TGTGCCAGTAGTACCCGGACTCCCTATCCCAATGAGCAGTTCTTC. Its protein is CASSTRTPYPNEQFF.

This chain joins TRBV21-1 and TRBJ2-7; TRBD2 is taken as the D call from the table, unchecked against the DNA. TRBV21-1 is deemed a pseudogene. This CDR3 has 15 amino acids. The CDR3 DNA sequence: TGTGCCAGCAGCGGCGGACTAGCGGGAGAGTACGAGCAGTACTTC. Protein sequence: CASSGGLAGEYEQYF.

Only a few counts were recorded for this clone. This rearrangement joins TRBV5-1 to TRBJ1-4; 7 positions agree with TRBD1. Germline V gene lookup returns CDR1 SGHRS and CDR2 YFSETQ. The CDR3 spans 16 residues. The J segment lost 5 bases and the V segment lost 4 bases, leaving 11 bases of the junction unmatched. CDR3 coding DNA: TGCGCCAGCAGCGGTTCCGGGACAGTGCCGAATGAAAAACTGTTTTTT. This codes for CASSGSGTVPNEKLFF.

The J gene is TRBJ2-1, the V gene TRBV4-2; D possibly corresponds to TRBD1 (6 bases). The V and J ends lost 0 bases and 7 bases respectively, with 10 bases between them. CDR3 length equals 14 residues. Germline loops: CDR1 LGHNA, CDR2 YNFKEQ. The chain's CDR3 is CASSQEDQGNEQFF. CDR3 coding DNA: TGTGCCAGCAGCCAAGAGGATCAGGGGAATGAGCAGTTCTTC.

The chain recombines TRBV7-9 with TRBJ2-1; TRBD2 might be the D (6 bases). The CDR3 sequence is 15 residues long. Trimming removed 3 bases from V and 2 bases from J, with 11 bases in between. CDR1 is SEHNR and CDR2 is FQNEAQ in the germline V gene (reference sequence). The CDR3 loop is CASSFWRDAYNEQFF. CDR3 nucleotides: TGTGCCAGCAGCTTCTGGCGGGACGCCTACAATGAGCAGTTCTTC.

The chain couples TRBV2 to TRBJ1-3; possible D gene TRBD1, 5 bases. The length of the CDR3 is 14 residues. V lost 1 base, J lost 3 bases, and 7 bases lay in between. Germline CDR1 reads SNHLY; CDR2 reads FYNNEI. CDR3 residues: CASSEGQFGNTIYF. The CDR3 DNA sequence: TGTGCCAGCAGTGAAGGACAGTTTGGAAACACCATATATTTT.

This clone was seen only a few times. The V call is TRBV28, the J call TRBJ2-7, with D tentatively TRBD2 (6 bases). Trimming removed 3 bases at V and 2 bases at J, with 11 bases between. Germline CDR1 and CDR2: MDHEN and SYDVKM. CDR3 size: 14 residues. CDR3 sequence: CASSFSTSTYEQYF. The CDR3 DNA reads as TGTGCCAGCAGTTTCTCGACTAGTACCTACGAGCAGTACTTC.

The chain links TRBV7-6 to TRBJ1-2, with D perhaps TRBD1 (6 bases). The germline V gene has CDR1 SGHVS and CDR2 FNYEAQ. Trimming left V 1 base short and J 12 bases short, with 15 bases between. The CDR3 is 13 amino acids. The CDR3 DNA sequence: TGTGCCAGCAGCTTAGGTAACAGGGCCCCGGACACCTTC. Its protein is CASSLGNRAPDTF.

The chain joins TRBV19 to TRBJ1-2; D gene ambiguous. V dropped 7 bases and J dropped 4 bases, with 13 bases sitting between them. The CDR3 has 13 amino acids. CDR1 and CDR2 (germline): LNHDA, SQIVND (reference sequence). CDR3 nucleotides: TGTGCCAGTATTCGAGGGCTCGGCTATGGCTACACCTTC. Protein sequence: CASIRGLGYGYTF.

The chain has TRBV5-4 and TRBJ2-7; D remains ambiguous. The V and J ends lost 0 bases and 0 bases respectively, with 13 bases between them. This CDR3 is built from 16 residues. Germline CDR1 is SGHNT and CDR2 is YYREEE (reference sequence). Here the CDR3 DNA reads TGTGCCAGCAGCTTGGATGTCCACTCGTCCTCCTACGAGCAGTACTTC. This encodes CASSLDVHSSSYEQYF.

A few counts support this clone. V is TRBV15 and J is TRBJ1-4; D uncertain. Per the germline V gene, CDR1 is LNHNV and CDR2 is YYDKDF (reference sequence). V was pared by 5 bases and J by 4 bases, with 14 bases between. The CDR3 has 15 amino acids. CDR3 DNA sequence: TGTGCCACCAGCTCCCCTCCGGCGGTTAATGAAAAACTGTTTTTT. This gives the protein CATSSPPAVNEKLFF.

This clone was counted between two and nine times. The chain has TRBV7-9 and TRBJ1-2; 10 positions match TRBD1. V trimming: 5 bases; J trimming: 6 bases; junction bases outside the gene matches: 9. CDR1 is SEHNR, CDR2 FQNEAQ, per germline (reference sequence). This CDR3 spans 15 amino acids. The DNA for the CDR3 is TGTGCCAGCAGCCCTACACCGACAGGGGGCGATGGCTACACCTTC. This gives the protein CASSPTPTGGDGYTF.